This T cell receptor (beta chain) was sequenced during a study of T cells in Graves' hyperthyroidism and ophthalmopathy. Notes on the study in general: In blood, most of the thyroid clonotypes expanded above 0.001 were also present.

RNA transcripts gave rise to amplified TCR beta CDR3 regions. A first-round RT-PCR of the TCR CDR3 used the HTBI primer set. TCRdb reanalysed the multiplex PCR reads using MiXCR and keeps one entry per CDR3 protein. The top ten hold roughly 8% of the sample, which has about 420,000 distinct CDR3 sequences, 15% to 17% seen once. Between the trimmed V and J ends, which lost 2 bases and 3 bases, there was a span of 8 bases. This CDR3 is 13 amino acids long. As regards this clonotype: Its antigen is not known.

The J gene is TRBJ2-7, the V gene TRBV12-3 or TRBV12-4; D might be TRBD2 (5 bases). This receptor was identified in a woman aged 18-30 years with Graves' hyperthyroidism. Sequencing was performed on blood. CDR3 DNA: TGTGCCAGCAGTTTAAAGGACTTCTACGAGCAGTACTTC. Its protein product is CASSLKDFYEQYF.